A selection of T cell receptor beta chains follows, all from one sample in a study of T cell repertoires in cytomegalovirus infection. TCRdb independently ran MiXCR on the reads; one entry per CDR3 protein. The sample contains around 740,000 distinct CDR3 sequences, roughly 36% of which appear only once. The specimen sequenced was PBMCs. These TCRs come from a human donor in good health (CMV status not recorded). Some clones in this sample may be carry-over from other donors' samples. CDR3s include the opening cysteine and the closing phenylalanine or tryptophan. A D gene is named only where the DNA matches it firmly. The size of a clone is reported for some rows only, either as once, few or many, or as a class for expanded clones.

J gene	D gene	V gene	clone size	CDR3 protein	CDR3 DNA
TRBJ2-7	.	TRBV7-2	few	CASSLNPGGAVNEQYF	TGTGCCAGCAGCTTAAATCCTGGGGGAGCAGTGAACGAGCAGTACTTC
TRBJ2-1	TRBD2	TRBV20-1	.	CSAPGLAFSSYNEQFF	TGCAGTGCCCCGGGACTAGCGTTTAGCTCCTACAATGAGCAGTTCTTC
TRBJ2-7	TRBD1	TRBV28	.	CASSPILTGSHEQYF	TGTGCCAGCAGTCCAATTCTGACAGGGAGCCACGAGCAGTACTTC
TRBJ1-5	.	TRBV6-1	.	CASSAYMNQPQHF	TGTGCCAGCAGTGCCTACATGAATCAGCCCCAGCATTTT
TRBJ1-1	TRBD1	TRBV7-9	few	CASSRTGEGMNTEAFF	TGTGCCAGCAGCCGAACAGGGGAGGGAATGAACACTGAAGCTTTCTTT
TRBJ2-2	.	TRBV19	few	CATSGTANTGELFF	TGTGCCACCTCGGGTACCGCGAACACCGGGGAGCTGTTTTTT
TRBJ2-5	TRBD2	TRBV7-9	many	CASSGYGRETQYF	TGTGCCAGCAGCGGCTACGGGAGGGAGACCCAGTACTTC
TRBJ2-3	TRBD2	TRBV28	few	CASRLASPDTQYF	TGTGCCAGCAGACTAGCGTCTCCAGATACGCAGTATTTT
TRBJ2-5	.	TRBV7-3	.	CASRGAGEETQYF	TGTGCCAGCAGAGGGGCAGGGGAAGAGACCCAGTACTTC
TRBJ2-1	TRBD1	TRBV12-3/TRBV12-4	.	CASRTGTGANNEQFF	TGTGCCAGCCGCACCGGGACAGGGGCGAACAATGAGCAGTTCTTC
TRBJ2-3	.	TRBV12-3/TRBV12-4	.	CASSTRRPRSTDTQYF	TGTGCCAGCAGTACCCGTCGCCCGCGTAGCACAGATACGCAGTATTTT
TRBJ2-4	.	TRBV19	.	CASSSGAAKNIQYF	TGTGCCAGTAGTTCGGGGGCAGCCAAAAACATTCAGTACTTC
TRBJ2-1	.	TRBV12-3/TRBV12-4	.	CASSLQGGWSYNEQFF	TGTGCCAGCAGTTTGCAGGGTGGATGGTCCTACAATGAGCAGTTCTTC
TRBJ2-7	TRBD1	TRBV29-1	.	CSATDGTGGYGQYF	TGCAGCGCGACGGACGGGACAGGGGGCTACGGGCAGTACTTC
TRBJ1-6	.	TRBV6-2/TRBV6-3	many	CASSYGSLNSPLHF	TGTGCCAGCAGTTACGGCTCTCTGAATTCACCCCTCCACTTT
TRBJ1-1	.	TRBV12-3/TRBV12-4	few	CASSLAGTTEAFF	TGTGCCAGCAGTTTGGCAGGGACCACTGAAGCTTTCTTT
TRBJ2-7	.	TRBV7-2	many	CASSFKGESSYEQYF	TGTGCCAGCAGCTTTAAGGGGGAGAGCTCCTACGAGCAGTACTTC